The present TCR beta chain was sequenced within a study of cytomegalovirus exposure and HLA in healthy donors. The PCR was carried out with 60 Vbeta primers and 13 Jbeta primers. The protocol was immunoSEQ multiplex PCR, while the TCRdb copy is restricted to in-frame clones and leaves out a portion. The sample contains 100,000 to 150,000 clones, approximately 82% of which appear only once. Study results and limitations: Accurate prediction of HLA-A and HLA-B alleles (for most subjects) was reportedly achieved from TCR beta sequences. Reported results showed that the classifier diagnosed cytomegalovirus status with high specificity and sensitivity. It was in a later analysis that TCR association rates were seen to vary by HLA locus, highest for DRB1 and lowest for HLA-C. Sequencing had likely introduced a cluster of highly shared sequence variants as an artifact.

The length of the CDR3 is 15 residues. The germline V gene has CDR1 MNHEY and CDR2 SMNVEV (reference sequence). With regard to this clone: What it binds is not known. The junction and the germline gene differ at one end; a read error may be behind it.

The clonotype comes from a female donor in good health and CMV-seronegative. The gene calls are TRBV27 and TRBJ2-7; 8 nucleotides line up with TRBD2. The sequencing sample was made of PBMCs. The CDR3, as DNA: TGTGCCGGCAGTGCCGGGGGGGGGACGGTGGACGAGCAGTACTTC. This translates into CAGSAGGGTVDEQYF.